The rows below give T cell receptor beta chains drawn from one sample of a study of cytomegalovirus exposure and HLA in healthy donors. Measured with immunoSEQ multiplex PCR; TCRdb has only the in-frame clones, and not every one. The data contain over 150,000 clones, 65% to 85% of them singletons. The sample taken for sequencing was PBMCs. These receptors originate from a boy younger than 10 in good health and CMV-seronegative. CDR3s include the opening cysteine and the closing phenylalanine or tryptophan. The D gene is left open where the match is weak. The size field is filled for only some rows; it gives once, few, many or a size class.

clone size	V gene	J gene	D gene	CDR3 DNA	CDR3 protein
NA	TRBV7-2	TRBJ1-6	TRBD1	TGTGCCAGCAGCTTGAGACAGGGCAATTCACCCCTCCACTTT	CASSLRQGNSPLHF
few	TRBV5-1	TRBJ1-4	TRBD1	TGCGCCAGCAGCTATACCGGGACAGGCTCTGAAAAACTGTTTTTT	CASSYTGTGSEKLFF
NA	TRBV5-1	TRBJ2-2	TRBD2	TGCGCCAGCAGCTCTGGACTAGCGGGTACCACCGGGGAGCTGTTTTTT	CASSSGLAGTTGELFF
NA	TRBV9	TRBJ2-5	NA	TGTGCCAGCAGCGAGGGACTTTACCAAGAGACCCAGTACTTC	CASSEGLYQETQYF
NA	TRBV5-1	TRBJ2-5	TRBD2	TGCGCCAGCAGCATGACTAGCGGGGGCTTTCAAGAGACCCAGTACTTC	CASSMTSGGFQETQYF
NA	TRBV7-9	TRBJ2-7	NA	TGTGCCAGCAGCTTACTAGGAGGCGGGTACGAGCAGTACTTC	CASSLLGGGYEQYF
few	TRBV30	TRBJ1-2	NA	TGTGCCTGGAGTGTACTTGAGGTTGGCTACACCTTC	CAWSVLEVGYTF
NA	TRBV7-9	TRBJ1-4	TRBD1	TGTGCCAGCAGCTCACAGGGGGGGAATGAAAAACTGTTTTTT	CASSSQGGNEKLFF
NA	TRBV2	TRBJ1-2	NA	TGTGCCAGCGAGTACAGGGAAGGCTACACCTTC	CASEYREGYTF
few	TRBV30	TRBJ1-5	TRBD1	TGTGCCTGGAGCAAACAGGGGGGCAATCAGCCCCAGCATTTT	CAWSKQGGNQPQHF
NA	TRBV5-1	TRBJ2-3	NA	TGCGCCAGCAGCCCCCGAACCCGACTTGGCACAGATACGCAGTATTTT	CASSPRTRLGTDTQYF
NA	TRBV6-6	TRBJ2-7	TRBD2	TGTGCCAGCAGAGGGCGGCGGGGGACTAGTTGGTACGAGCAGTACTTC	CASRGRRGTSWYEQYF
NA	TRBV19	TRBJ2-5	TRBD1	TGTGCCAGTAGTATATCTCCCGGGACAGGACAAGAGACCCAGTACTTC	CASSISPGTGQETQYF
NA	TRBV9	TRBJ1-3	NA	TGTGCCAGCAGCACGGGGGGTTCTGGAAACACCATATATTTT	CASSTGGSGNTIYF
NA	TRBV7-2	TRBJ1-1	TRBD1	TGTGCCAGCAGCCACAACTCCGGGACAGTGAACACTGAAGCTTTCTTT	CASSHNSGTVNTEAFF
NA	TRBV7-3	TRBJ2-5	NA	TGTGCCAGCAGCTTGGGGAGAGCAGAGACCCAGTACTTC	CASSLGRAETQYF
NA	TRBV9	TRBJ2-3	NA	TGTGCCAGCAGCGTCTTCGACAGGCTCACAGATACGCAGTATTTT	CASSVFDRLTDTQYF
NA	TRBV5-8	TRBJ2-1	TRBD2	TGTGCCAGCAGCTCGGGGACTAGCGGATCCTACAATGAGCAGTTCTTC	CASSSGTSGSYNEQFF
NA	TRBV2	TRBJ2-7	TRBD2	TGTGCCACCGATCCCCCCGGGACTAGCGATCCCTACGAGCAGTACTTC	CATDPPGTSDPYEQYF
NA	TRBV6-1	TRBJ1-5	NA	TGTGCCAGCAGTGGGTTCGGGGGTGGTAGGAATCAGCCCCAGCATTTT	CASSGFGGGRNQPQHF
once	TRBV9	TRBJ2-1	TRBD2	TGTGCCAGCAGCATAAACTCTCCGGGACTAGGTTACAATGAGCAGTTCTTC	CASSINSPGLGYNEQFF
NA	TRBV28	TRBJ1-5	NA	TGTGCCAGCAGGGACACCTATCAGCCCCAGCATTTT	CASRDTYQPQHF
NA	TRBV30	TRBJ2-3	TRBD1	TGTGCCTGGGGGACAGGGCCGAGCGCAGATACGCAGTATTTT	CAWGTGPSADTQYF
NA	TRBV5-4	TRBJ2-5	NA	TGTGCCAGCAGCAGTGGACAGCAAGAGACCCAGTACTTC	CASSSGQQETQYF
NA	TRBV6-5	TRBJ2-1	TRBD2	TGTGCCAGCAGTTGGGGTTTGCTAGCGGGACTGAATGAGCAGTTCTTC	CASSWGLLAGLNEQFF
NA	TRBV7-2	TRBJ2-4	TRBD2	TGTGCCAGCAGCGCTCTCTCATGGCTAGCGGGGACAAACATTCAGTACTTC	CASSALSWLAGTNIQYF
NA	TRBV12-5	TRBJ2-3	TRBD2	TGTGCTAGTGGAACTAGCGTCACCACAGATACGCAGTATTTT	CASGTSVTTDTQYF
NA	TRBV4-3	TRBJ2-3	TRBD1	TGCGCCAGCAGCCAAGGACAGGGTCCGACAGATACGCAGTATTTT	CASSQGQGPTDTQYF
NA	TRBV7-9	TRBJ2-2	TRBD1	TGTGCCAGCAGCCGACAATGGGGACAGGGCTTCACCGGGGAGCTGTTTTTT	CASSRQWGQGFTGELFF
NA	TRBV11-2	TRBJ2-1	TRBD2	TGTGCCAGCAGCTCATCATCAAACCCCGGGACTAGCAGTGTCTATGAGCAGTTCTTC	CASSSSSNPGTSSVYEQFF
NA	TRBV19	TRBJ2-2	TRBD2	TGTGCCAGTAAGGAGGGGACTAGGGTCACCGGGGAGCTGTTTTTT	CASKEGTRVTGELFF
few	TRBV4-2	TRBJ2-2	TRBD2	TGTGCCAGCAGCCCTGTAGCGGGAGAAACCGGGGAGCTGTTTTTT	CASSPVAGETGELFF
NA	TRBV7-2	TRBJ1-1	NA	TGTGCCAGCAGCCGACAGGCAAAAGGGGAAGCTTTCTTT	CASSRQAKGEAFF
once	TRBV19	TRBJ1-1	NA	TGTGCCAGTAGTATCCCCTTCAGCGGGAACACTGAAGCTTTCTTT	CASSIPFSGNTEAFF
NA	TRBV5-6	TRBJ2-1	TRBD2	TGTGCCAGCAGCCTAGGACTAGCGGGGGCCTCCTACAATGAGCAGTTCTTC	CASSLGLAGASYNEQFF
NA	TRBV19	TRBJ1-5	TRBD1	TGTGCCACCTCGACAGGGACGGGTCAGCCCCAGCATTTT	CATSTGTGQPQHF
NA	TRBV15	TRBJ2-7	TRBD2	TGTGCCACCAGCATTATTAGCGGGAGACTCGCCGAGCAGTACTTC	CATSIISGRLAEQYF
few	TRBV5-6	TRBJ2-1	NA	TGTGCCAGCAGCTTGGAACAGGGAAGGCATGAGCAGTTCTTC	CASSLEQGRHEQFF
few	TRBV5-4	TRBJ1-1	TRBD1	TGTGCCAGCAGCACACCTGACAGGGGAAACACTGAAGCTTTCTTT	CASSTPDRGNTEAFF
NA	TRBV7-9	TRBJ1-5	NA	TGTGCCAGCAGCACCGAACAGGGTAGCAATCAGCCCCAGCATTTT	CASSTEQGSNQPQHF
NA	TRBV2	TRBJ1-5	TRBD1	TGTGCCAGCCGCGGGGGACAGGTCAATCAGCCCCAGCATTTT	CASRGGQVNQPQHF
NA	TRBV5-1	TRBJ1-1	TRBD1	TGCGCCAGCAGCTGGGACAGGGCGACTGAAGCTTTCTTT	CASSWDRATEAFF
NA	TRBV4-3	TRBJ1-1	NA	TGCGCCAGCAGCCAAGTACAGGGGAACACTGAAGCTTTCTTT	CASSQVQGNTEAFF
few	TRBV7-2	TRBJ2-2	NA	TGTGCCAGCAGCTTAGGCCCCCAGAGAGGCGGGGAGCTGTTTTTT	CASSLGPQRGGELFF
NA	TRBV6-4	TRBJ2-3	TRBD1	TGTGCCAGCAGTGGCGGGACAGGTTCCACAGATACGCAGTATTTT	CASSGGTGSTDTQYF